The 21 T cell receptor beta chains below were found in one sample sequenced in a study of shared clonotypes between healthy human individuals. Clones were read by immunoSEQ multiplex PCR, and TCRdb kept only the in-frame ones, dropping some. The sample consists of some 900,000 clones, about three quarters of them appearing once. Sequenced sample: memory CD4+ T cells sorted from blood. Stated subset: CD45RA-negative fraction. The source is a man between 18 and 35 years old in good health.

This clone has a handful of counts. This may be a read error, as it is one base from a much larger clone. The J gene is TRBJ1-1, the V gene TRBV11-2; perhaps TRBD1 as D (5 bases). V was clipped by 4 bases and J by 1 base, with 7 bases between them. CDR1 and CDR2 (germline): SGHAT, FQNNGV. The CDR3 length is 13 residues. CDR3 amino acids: CASSSQGNTEAFF. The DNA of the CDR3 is TGTGCCAGCAGCTCCCAGGGGAACACTGAAGCTTTCTTT.

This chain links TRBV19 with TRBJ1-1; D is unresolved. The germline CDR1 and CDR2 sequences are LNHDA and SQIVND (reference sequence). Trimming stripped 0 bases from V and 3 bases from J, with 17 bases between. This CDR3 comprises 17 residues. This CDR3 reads CASSIDLSRVGDTEAFF. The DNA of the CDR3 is TGTGCCAGTAGTATAGATCTAAGCCGGGTCGGGGACACTGAAGCTTTCTTT.

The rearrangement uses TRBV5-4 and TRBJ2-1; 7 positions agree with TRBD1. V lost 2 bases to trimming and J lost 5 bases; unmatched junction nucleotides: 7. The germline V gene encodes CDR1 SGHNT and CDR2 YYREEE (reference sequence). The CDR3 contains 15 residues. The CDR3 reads CASSFGQAINNEQFF. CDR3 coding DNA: TGTGCCAGCAGCTTCGGACAGGCGATTAACAATGAGCAGTTCTTC.

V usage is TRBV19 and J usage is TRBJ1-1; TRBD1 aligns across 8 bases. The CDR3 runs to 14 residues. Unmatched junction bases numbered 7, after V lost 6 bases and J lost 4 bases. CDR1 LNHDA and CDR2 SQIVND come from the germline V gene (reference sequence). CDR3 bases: TGTGCCAGTAGGGAGACAGGGGTCGCCACTGAAGCTTTCTTT. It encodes CASRETGVATEAFF.

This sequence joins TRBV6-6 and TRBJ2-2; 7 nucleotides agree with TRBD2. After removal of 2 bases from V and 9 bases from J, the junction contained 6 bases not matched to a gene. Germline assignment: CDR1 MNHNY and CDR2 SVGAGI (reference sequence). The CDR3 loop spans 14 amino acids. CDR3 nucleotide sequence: TGTGCCAGCAGTTACGGGAGGGCGGCCAGGGAGCTGTTTTTT. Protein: CASSYGRAARELFF.

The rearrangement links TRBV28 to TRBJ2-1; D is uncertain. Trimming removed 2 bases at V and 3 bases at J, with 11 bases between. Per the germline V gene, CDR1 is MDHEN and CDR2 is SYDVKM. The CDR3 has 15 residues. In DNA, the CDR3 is TGTGCCAGCAGTTTAGGGTCCGACCGCTACAATGAGCAGTTCTTC. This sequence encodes CASSLGSDRYNEQFF.

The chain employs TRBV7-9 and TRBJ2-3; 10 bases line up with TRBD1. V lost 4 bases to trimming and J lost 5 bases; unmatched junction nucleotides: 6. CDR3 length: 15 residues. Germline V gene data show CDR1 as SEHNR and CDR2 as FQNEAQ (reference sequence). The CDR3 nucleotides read TGTGCCAGCAGCTCACGGGACAGGGGTAGAGATACGCAGTATTTT. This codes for CASSSRDRGRDTQYF.

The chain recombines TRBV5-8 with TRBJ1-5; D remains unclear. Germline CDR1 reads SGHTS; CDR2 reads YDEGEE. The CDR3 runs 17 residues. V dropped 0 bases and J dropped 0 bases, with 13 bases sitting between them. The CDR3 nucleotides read TGTGCCAGCAGCTTGGTCCAGTTATCGAATAGCAATCAGCCCCAGCATTTT. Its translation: CASSLVQLSNSNQPQHF.

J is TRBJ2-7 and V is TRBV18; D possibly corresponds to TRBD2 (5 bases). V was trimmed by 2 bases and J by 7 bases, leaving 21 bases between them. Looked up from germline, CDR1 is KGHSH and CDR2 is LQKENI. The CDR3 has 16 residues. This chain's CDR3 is CASSPVRSGSSQEQYF. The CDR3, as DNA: TGTGCCAGCTCACCAGTCCGAAGCGGTTCGTCCCAAGAGCAGTACTTC.

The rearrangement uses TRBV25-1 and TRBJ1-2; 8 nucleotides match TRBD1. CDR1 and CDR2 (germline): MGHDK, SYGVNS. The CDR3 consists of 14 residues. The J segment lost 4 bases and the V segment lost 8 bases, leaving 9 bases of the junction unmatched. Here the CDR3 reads CASSGQGGVYGYTF. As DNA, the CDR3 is TGTGCCAGCTCTGGACAGGGCGGTGTCTATGGCTACACCTTC.

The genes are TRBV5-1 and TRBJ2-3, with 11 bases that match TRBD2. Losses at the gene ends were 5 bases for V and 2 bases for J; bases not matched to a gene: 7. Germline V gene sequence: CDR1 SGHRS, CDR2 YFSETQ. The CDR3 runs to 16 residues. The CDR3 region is CASRPGTSGNTDTQYF. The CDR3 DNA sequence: TGCGCCAGCAGACCCGGGACTAGCGGCAACACAGATACGCAGTATTTT.

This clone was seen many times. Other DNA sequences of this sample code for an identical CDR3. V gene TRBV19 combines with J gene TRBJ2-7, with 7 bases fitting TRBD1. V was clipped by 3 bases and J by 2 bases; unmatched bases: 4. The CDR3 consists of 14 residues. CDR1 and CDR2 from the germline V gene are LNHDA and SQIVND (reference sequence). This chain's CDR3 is CASSMTGLTYEQYF. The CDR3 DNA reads TGTGCCAGTAGTATGACAGGGCTCACCTACGAGCAGTACTTC.

The CDR3 DNA reads as TGTGCCAGCCCTACAATGAACACTGAAGCTTTCTTT. It encodes CASPTMNTEAFF. V gene TRBV6-1 combines with J gene TRBJ1-1; D is ambiguous. The CDR3 is made up of 12 amino acids. Germline V lookup: CDR1 MNHNS, CDR2 SASEGT. V dropped 8 bases and J dropped 0 bases, with 7 bases sitting between them.

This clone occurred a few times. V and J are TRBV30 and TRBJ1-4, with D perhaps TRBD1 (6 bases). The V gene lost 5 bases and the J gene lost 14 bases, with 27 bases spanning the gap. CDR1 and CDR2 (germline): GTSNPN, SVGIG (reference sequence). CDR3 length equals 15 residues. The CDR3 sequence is CAWGRVQGTTGTLFF. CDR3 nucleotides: TGTGCCTGGGGACGTGTTCAGGGGACAACCGGAACCCTGTTTTTT.

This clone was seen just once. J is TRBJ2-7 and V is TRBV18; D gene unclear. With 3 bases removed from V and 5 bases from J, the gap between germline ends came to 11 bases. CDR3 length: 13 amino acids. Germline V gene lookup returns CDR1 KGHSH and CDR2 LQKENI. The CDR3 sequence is CASSPRSMDEQYF. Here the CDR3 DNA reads TGTGCCAGCTCACCCAGGTCCATGGACGAGCAGTACTTC.

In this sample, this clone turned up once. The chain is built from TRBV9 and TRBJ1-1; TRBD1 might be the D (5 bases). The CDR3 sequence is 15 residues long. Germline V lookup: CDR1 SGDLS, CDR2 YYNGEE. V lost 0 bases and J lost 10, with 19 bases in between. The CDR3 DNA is TGTGCCAGCAGCGTAGATGGGGGTTCGGTATTGGGAGCTTTCTTT. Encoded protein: CASSVDGGSVLGAFF.

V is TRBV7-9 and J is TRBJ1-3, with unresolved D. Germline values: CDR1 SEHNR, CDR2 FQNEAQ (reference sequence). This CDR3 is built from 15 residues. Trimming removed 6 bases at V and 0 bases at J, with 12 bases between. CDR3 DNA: TGTGCCAGCAGTTGGCGCGAGCTCTCTGGAAACACCATATATTTT. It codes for CASSWRELSGNTIYF.

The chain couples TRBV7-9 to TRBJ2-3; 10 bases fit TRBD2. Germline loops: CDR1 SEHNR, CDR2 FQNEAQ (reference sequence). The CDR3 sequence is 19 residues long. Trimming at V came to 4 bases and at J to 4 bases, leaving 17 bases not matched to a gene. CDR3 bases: TGTGCCAGCAGCTCCTACCGCCCCCTGGCTAGCGGGAGACCAGATACGCAGTATTTT. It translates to CASSSYRPLASGRPDTQYF.

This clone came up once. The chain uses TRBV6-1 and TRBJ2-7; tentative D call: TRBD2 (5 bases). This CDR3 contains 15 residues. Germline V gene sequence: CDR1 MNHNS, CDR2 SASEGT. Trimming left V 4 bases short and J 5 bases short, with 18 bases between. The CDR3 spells CASSVGSLRADEQYF. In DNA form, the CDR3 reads TGTGCCAGCAGTGTGGGGTCTCTGAGGGCAGACGAGCAGTACTTC.

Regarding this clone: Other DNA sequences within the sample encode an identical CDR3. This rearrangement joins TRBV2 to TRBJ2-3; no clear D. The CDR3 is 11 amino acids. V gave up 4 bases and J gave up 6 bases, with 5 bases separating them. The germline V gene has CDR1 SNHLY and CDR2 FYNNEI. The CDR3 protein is CASSVGDTQYF. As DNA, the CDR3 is TGTGCCAGCAGTGTTGGGGATACGCAGTATTTT.

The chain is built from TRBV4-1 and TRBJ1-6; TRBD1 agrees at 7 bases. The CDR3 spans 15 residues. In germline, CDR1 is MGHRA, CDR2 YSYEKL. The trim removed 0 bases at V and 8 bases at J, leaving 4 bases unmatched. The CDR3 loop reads CASSQETGKYSPLHF. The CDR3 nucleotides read TGCGCCAGCAGCCAAGAGACAGGGAAGTATTCACCCCTCCACTTT.